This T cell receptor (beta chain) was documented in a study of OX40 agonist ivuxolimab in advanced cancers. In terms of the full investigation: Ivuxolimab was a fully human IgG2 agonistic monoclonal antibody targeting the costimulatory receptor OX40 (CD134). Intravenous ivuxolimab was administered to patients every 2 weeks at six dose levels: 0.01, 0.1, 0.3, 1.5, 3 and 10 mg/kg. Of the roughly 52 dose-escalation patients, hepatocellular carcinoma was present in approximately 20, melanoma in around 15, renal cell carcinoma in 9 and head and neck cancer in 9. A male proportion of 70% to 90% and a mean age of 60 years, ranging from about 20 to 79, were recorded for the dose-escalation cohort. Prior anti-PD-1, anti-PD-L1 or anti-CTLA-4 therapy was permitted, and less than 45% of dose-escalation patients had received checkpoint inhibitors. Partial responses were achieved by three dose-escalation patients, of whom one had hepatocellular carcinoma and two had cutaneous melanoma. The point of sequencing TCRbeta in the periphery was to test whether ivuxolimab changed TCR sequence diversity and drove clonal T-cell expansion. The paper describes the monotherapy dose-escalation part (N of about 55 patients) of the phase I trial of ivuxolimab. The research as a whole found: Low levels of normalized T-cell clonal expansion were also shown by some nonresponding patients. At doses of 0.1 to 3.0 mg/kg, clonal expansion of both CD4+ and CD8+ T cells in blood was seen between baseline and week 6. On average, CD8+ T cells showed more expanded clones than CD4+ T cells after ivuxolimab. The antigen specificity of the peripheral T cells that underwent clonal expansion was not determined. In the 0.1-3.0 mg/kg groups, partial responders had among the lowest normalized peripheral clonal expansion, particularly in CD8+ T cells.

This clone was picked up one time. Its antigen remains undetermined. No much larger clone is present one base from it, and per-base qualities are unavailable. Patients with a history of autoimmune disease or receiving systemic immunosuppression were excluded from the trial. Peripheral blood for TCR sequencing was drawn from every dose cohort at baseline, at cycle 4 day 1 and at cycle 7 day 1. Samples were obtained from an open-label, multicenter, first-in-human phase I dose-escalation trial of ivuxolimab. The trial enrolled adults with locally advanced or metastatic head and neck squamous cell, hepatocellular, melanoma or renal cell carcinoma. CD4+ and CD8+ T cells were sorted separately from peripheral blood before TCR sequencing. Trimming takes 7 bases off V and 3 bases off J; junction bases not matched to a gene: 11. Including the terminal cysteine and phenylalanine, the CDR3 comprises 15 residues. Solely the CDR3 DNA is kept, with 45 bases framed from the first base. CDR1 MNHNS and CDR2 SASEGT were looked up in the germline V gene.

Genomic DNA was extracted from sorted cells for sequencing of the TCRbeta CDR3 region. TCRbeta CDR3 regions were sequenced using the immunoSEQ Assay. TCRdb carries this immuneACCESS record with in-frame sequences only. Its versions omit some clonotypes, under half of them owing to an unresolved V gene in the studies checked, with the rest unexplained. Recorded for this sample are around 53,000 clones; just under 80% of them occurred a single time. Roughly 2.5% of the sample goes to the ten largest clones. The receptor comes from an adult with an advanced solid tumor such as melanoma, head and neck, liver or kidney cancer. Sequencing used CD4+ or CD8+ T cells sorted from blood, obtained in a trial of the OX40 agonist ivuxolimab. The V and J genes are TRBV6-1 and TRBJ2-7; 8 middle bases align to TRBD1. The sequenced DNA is TGTGCCAGCACTAATCCGGGACAGGCGAACTACGAGCAGTACTTC. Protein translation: CASTNPGQANYEQYF.